Sequencing of this TCR beta chain was carried out in a study of T cell responses to AZD1222 COVID-19 vaccine. Whole-study findings and limits: All repertoire sampling was performed exclusively after the peak T cell response.

The CDR3 sequence is 15 residues long. Germline trimming cut 1 base from V and 0 bases from J; bases unmatched to any gene: 3. The germline gives CDR1 SGHRS, CDR2 YFSETQ. Profiling relied on immunoSEQ multiplex PCR, and the TCRdb table lists in-frame clones only, not all of them. The profile covers approximately 130,000 clones, with roughly 88% appearing a single time and about 8.6% taken by the ten largest. On this clone: The antigen is undetermined.

The chain links TRBV5-1 to TRBJ1-1; the match to TRBD1 covers 7 bases. The source of this sequence is an adult in good health. Sequenced here: peripheral blood, sampled on day 0 of AZD1222 vaccination. The CDR3, as DNA: TGCGCCAGCAGCTTGCAGGGGGGGATGAACACTGAAGCTTTCTTT. Its translation: CASSLQGGMNTEAFF.